This T cell receptor (beta chain) was documented in a study of cytomegalovirus exposure and HLA in healthy donors. Whole-study context: Assignment to the Caucasian-associated ancestry cluster applied to less than 85% of the approximately 420 genotyped donors. Study-level points and caveats: No immune exposure information besides CMV serostatus was available.

J gave up 1 base and V 1 base, and 1 base lay outside the gene matches. The CDR3 contains 15 residues. Germline values: CDR1 SGHNT, CDR2 YENEEA. PCR amplification relied on 60 Vbeta primers (plus 13 Jbeta primers). The protocol was immunoSEQ multiplex PCR, while the TCRdb copy is restricted to in-frame clones and leaves out a portion. The table lists 120,000 to 150,000 clones, more than 75% of them singletons. In the case of this clone: What it recognizes is unknown.

Each donor's status was that of a healthy bone marrow donor. The sequencing input was PBMCs. V is TRBV11-3 and J is TRBJ1-2; 9 bases align to TRBD1. This receptor was taken from a man aged 18 to 30 in good health and CMV-seronegative. CDR3 sequence reads: CASSLATGGNYGYTF. DNA of the CDR3: TGTGCCAGCAGCTTAGCGACAGGGGGTAACTATGGCTACACCTTC.